This TCR beta chain emerged from a study of cytomegalovirus exposure and HLA in healthy donors. Overall study: Within an early data release were 80 million to 90 million unique TCRs drawn from HLA-typed donors.

CDR1 and CDR2 from the germline V gene are GTSNPN and SVGIG (reference sequence). There are 13 residues in the CDR3. Deletions cut 0 bases from V and 8 bases from J, with 10 bases between. As for this clone: Its antigen is as yet unknown.

This PCR relied on a set of 60 Vbeta primers and 13 Jbeta primers. Profiled with immunoSEQ multiplex PCR; TCRdb holds only in-frame clones, not every one. This listing includes 110,000 to 150,000 clones. Findings and caveats of the study: TRBV6-2, TRBV6-3 and some other V segments were unresolvable in 87-base-pair reads. An apparent linkage of common viral pathogens to several of the most significant clusters emerged in a later analysis. In a later analysis, TCR beta V- and J-gene trimming was associated with a missense DCLRE1C variant.

The clonotype comes from a male donor in good health and CMV-seronegative. This chain connects TRBV30 to TRBJ1-4, with TRBD1 as a possible D gene (5 bases). The sequenced material came from PBMCs. CDR3 amino acids: CAWSVGGREKLFF. The CDR3 coding sequence is TGTGCCTGGAGTGTGGGGGGTAGGGAAAAACTGTTTTTT.